This T cell receptor (beta chain) is from a study of cytomegalovirus exposure and HLA in healthy donors. Broader study findings: Usually a TCR sequence was rare, but some public TCRs were found in many donors.

Trimming removed 0 bases from V and 5 bases from J, with 8 bases in between. Germline V lookup: CDR1 MNHNY, CDR2 SVGAGI (reference sequence). The CDR3 covers 14 residues. A multiplex PCR was run with 60 Vbeta primers and 13 Jbeta primers. Libraries were prepared by immunoSEQ multiplex PCR; TCRdb keeps only in-frame clonotypes and omits some of them. There are 150,000 to 200,000 clones in the sample; around 64% occur only once, and approximately 2.8% lies in the top ten. Note on this clone: What it binds is unknown.

Sequencing input: PBMCs. This chain uses TRBV6-6 with TRBJ1-5; TRBD1 is a possible D gene (5 bases). This sequence originates from a woman aged 25 to 39 in good health and CMV-seronegative. The CDR3 nucleotides read TGTGCCAGCAGTTACTCTAGGGGTCATCAGCCCCAGCATTTT. Its protein product is CASSYSRGHQPQHF.